The 9 T cell receptor beta chains listed next were all sequenced from one sample in a study of CD8 T cells in ankylosing spondylitis (dated 2017 in TCRdb). Receptor libraries were prepared by 5' RACE. Sequencing took place on an Illumina HiSeq 2500. TCRdb reworked the public reads: Q25 trimming with fastp, MiXCR clone assembly, productive beta chains retained. Identical CDR3 protein sequences are pooled into one entry, listed with their most common genes and DNA. The sample table shows over 30,000 distinct CDR3 sequences, and 9.5% to 12% are seen once. The leading ten clones occupy 20% of the sample. The material sequenced was synovial fluid, either unsorted or a sorted T cell fraction (not recorded which). Receptors originate from a male donor with ankylosing spondylitis.

This clonotype was seen a few times. The CDR3 loop reads CSAREPPGLDSYEQYF. In DNA form, the CDR3 reads TGCAGTGCTAGAGAACCCCCGGGACTAGACTCCTACGAGCAGTACTTC. The genes are TRBV20-1 and TRBJ2-7; 8 bases align to TRBD2. CDR3 size: 16 residues. Germline-derived CDR1 and CDR2 are DFQATT and SNEGSKA (reference sequence). V lost 0 bases and J lost 0; bases outside the gene matches: 7.

This clonotype was observed many times. The chain uses TRBV20-1 and TRBJ2-5; either TRBD1 or TRBD2 may supply D (7 bases each). Per the germline V gene, CDR1 is DFQATT and CDR2 is SNEGSKA (reference sequence). V lost 6 bases and J lost 4, with 24 bases in between. The CDR3 consists of 16 residues. Written as DNA, the CDR3 is TGCAGTGCCACCTTGGACACGTCCAGGGGGGGAGAGACCCAGTACTTC. It codes for CSATLDTSRGGETQYF.

This clonotype has a count of ten or more. The CDR3 spells CASSYSKRTSLSHYEQYF. The CDR3 nucleotides read TGTGCCAGCAGTTACTCGAAAAGGACTAGCTTATCTCATTACGAGCAGTACTTC. The rearrangement uses TRBV6-5 and TRBJ2-7, with TRBD2 identical over 8 bases. The germline gives CDR1 MNHEY, CDR2 SVGAGI. After removal of 0 bases from V and 4 bases from J, the junction contained 14 bases not matched to a gene. The CDR3 has 18 residues.

The sample holds many counts of this clonotype. This CDR3 reads CSVTGGEAFF. The CDR3 DNA reads as TGCAGCGTGACAGGAGGCGAAGCTTTCTTT. The chain uses TRBV29-1 and TRBJ1-1; TRBD1 is a possible D gene (6 bases). V lost 6 bases, J lost 8 bases, and 10 bases lay in between. Germline V gene sequence: CDR1 SQVTM, CDR2 ANQGSEA. This CDR3 has 10 residues.

The rearrangement joins TRBV20-1 to TRBJ2-1, with TRBD2 matching over 9 bases. CDR1 and CDR2 (germline): DFQATT, SNEGSKA (reference sequence). The CDR3 spans 19 residues. Germline trimming cut 2 bases from V and 0 bases from J; bases unmatched to any gene: 14. The CDR3 DNA reads as TGCAGTGCTAGATTTCCCGGGACTAGCATCAACCTCTCCTACAATGAGCAGTTCTTC. This sequence encodes CSARFPGTSINLSYNEQFF.

This chain joins TRBV6-6 and TRBJ2-3, with 12 nucleotides matching TRBD2. CDR1 and CDR2 from the germline V gene are MNHNY and SVGAGI (reference sequence). CDR3 length equals 13 residues. J gave up 14 bases and V 10 bases, and 13 bases lay outside the gene matches. The CDR3: CATASFPGLAGYF. CDR3 coding DNA: TGTGCCACCGCCTCCTTCCCGGGACTAGCGGGGTATTTT.

This clonotype was seen many times. The chain employs TRBV9 and TRBJ2-1; tentative D call: TRBD2 (6 bases). CDR1 SGDLS and CDR2 YYNGEE come from the germline V gene. The CDR3 covers 14 residues. V gave up 2 bases and J gave up 4 bases, with 10 bases separating them. CDR3 sequence (DNA): TGTGCCAGCAGCGTGGGCGGGATTTACAATGAGCAGTTCTTC. It codes for CASSVGGIYNEQFF. Full variable domain (remainder filled in from reference TRBV9 and TRBJ2-1): DSGVTQTPKHLITATGQRVTLRCSPRSGDLSVYWYQQSLDQGLQFLIQYYNGEERAKGNILERFSAQQFPDLHSELNLSSLELGDSALYFCASSVGGIYNEQFFGPGTRLTVL.

This sequence joins TRBV7-2 and TRBJ1-4; no reliable D call. Germline V lookup: CDR1 SGHTA, CDR2 FQGNSA. The CDR3 is 15 residues long. Between the trimmed V and J ends, which lost 5 bases and 4 bases, there was a span of 14 bases. This CDR3 is CASSPVRQDNEKLFF. The DNA for the CDR3 is TGTGCCAGCAGCCCCGTTAGGCAGGATAATGAAAAACTGTTTTTT.

This clonotype showed up many times. The gene calls are TRBV19 and TRBJ1-1; TRBD1 might be the D (6 bases). CDR1 LNHDA and CDR2 SQIVND come from the germline V gene (reference sequence). Trimming pared 4 bases from V and 4 bases from J, leaving 13 bases between. This CDR3 is built from 14 residues. The CDR3 DNA reads as TGTGCCAGTAGTACCGACAGGTTGGGCACTGAAGCTTTCTTT. Protein sequence: CASSTDRLGTEAFF.